This T cell receptor (beta chain) was obtained from a study of vaccination and CD4 T cells after COVID-19. Researchers used the Oncomine TCR Beta short-read assay to sequence DNA from cultured CD4+ T cells. One entry per CDR3 protein, called by TCRdb with MiXCR from the PCR reads. The sample has around 19,000 distinct CDR3 sequences; about 50% are singletons. As for this clonotype: Its antigen remains unidentified.

This CDR3 comprises 14 residues. Germline loops: CDR1 SEHNR, CDR2 FQNEAQ (reference sequence). V shed 6 bases and J shed 2 bases, with 13 bases lying between them. Treatment noted: roughly nine-day PBMC culture with coronavirus spike peptide pools or control peptides (ViraFEST assay). This clonotype was sampled from a human donor who had recovered from COVID-19. The genes are TRBV7-9 and TRBJ1-1; D possibly corresponds to TRBD1 (6 bases). The sample taken for sequencing was CD4+ T cells from blood, cultured in vitro. The DNA for the CDR3 is TGTGCCAGCAGTCCCAAAGGGGGAAACACTGAAGCTTTCTTT. Translating gives CASSPKGGNTEAFF. Full variable domain (rest looked up from reference TRBV7-9 and TRBJ1-1): DTGVSQNPRHKITKRGQNVTFRCDPISEHNRLYWYRQTLGQGPEFLTYFQNEAQLEKSRLLSDRFSAERPKGSFSTLEIQRTEQGDSAMYLCASSPKGGNTEAFFGQGTRLTVV.